One and the same sample provided the 20 T cell receptor beta chains below, sequenced in a study of T cells in localized non-small cell lung cancer. Method: immunoSEQ multiplex PCR; TCRdb's copy keeps in-frame clones and lacks some. The sample lists 20,000 to 30,000 clones, approximately 87% occurring once. The sample here was peripheral blood, taken before any cancer treatment. These receptors were taken from a woman aged 35-75 years with stage I lung adenocarcinoma.

This clone was recorded only once. The V and J genes are TRBV5-1 and TRBJ1-1; 9 nucleotides match TRBD1. CDR3 length: 14 amino acids. CDR1 and CDR2 (germline): SGHRS, YFSETQ. V lost 6 bases, J lost 1 base, and 4 bases stayed unmatched. The CDR3 DNA reads TGCGCCAGCACACAGGGGGCAGGGAACACTGAAGCTTTCTTT. This translates into CASTQGAGNTEAFF. Full variable domain (remainder filled in from reference TRBV5-1 and TRBJ1-1): KAGVTQTPRYLIKTRGQQVTLSCSPISGHRSVSWYQQTPGQGLQFLFEYFSETQRNKGNFPGRFSGRQFSNSRSEMNVSTLELGDSALYLCASTQGAGNTEAFFGQGTRLTVV.

This chain joins TRBV13 and TRBJ1-2; TRBD1 might be the D (5 bases). The V gene lost 5 bases and the J gene lost 12 bases, with 16 bases spanning the gap. CDR3 length: 12 amino acids. CDR1 and CDR2 (germline): PRHDT, FYEKMQ (reference sequence). DNA of the CDR3: TGTGCCAGCAGCCCGGGGACGGTCTCTAACACCTTC. Translation gives CASSPGTVSNTF.

This sequence joins TRBV11-1 and TRBJ2-5; 10 bases match TRBD2. V lost 5 bases and J lost 5; bases outside the gene matches: 8. The CDR3 runs 15 residues. CDR1 SGHAT and CDR2 FQDESV come from the germline V gene (reference sequence). DNA of the CDR3: TGTGCCAGCAGCGAAAGCGGGGGGGCTAGGGAGACCCAGTACTTC. As protein: CASSESGGARETQYF.

The chain employs TRBV7-9 and TRBJ2-5; D unresolved. V was clipped by 4 bases and J by 1 base, with 13 bases between them. The germline V gene encodes CDR1 SEHNR and CDR2 FQNEAQ (reference sequence). The CDR3 contains 15 residues. CDR3 DNA sequence: TGTGCCAGCAGCTCTTACGGAGCCCGCCAAGAGACCCAGTACTTC. Translating gives CASSSYGARQETQYF.

The chain carries TRBV19 and TRBJ2-3; 10 bases fit TRBD2. V lost 9 bases, J lost 0 bases, and 12 bases stayed unmatched. Germline CDR1 and CDR2: LNHDA and SQIVND (reference sequence). CDR3 length: 17 amino acids. CDR3 nucleotide sequence: TGTGCCAGCACCTCTCTAGCGGGGGTTTCTAGCACAGATACGCAGTATTTT. Protein sequence: CASTSLAGVSSTDTQYF.

The V gene is TRBV7-2, the J gene TRBJ2-3, with D uncertain. The CDR3 consists of 14 residues. V lost 2 bases and J lost 1, with 7 bases in between. The V gene's germline CDR1 is SGHTA and CDR2 FQGNSA. The CDR3 reads CASSLSRGTDTQYF. The CDR3 bases are TGTGCCAGCAGCTTAAGTAGGGGCACAGATACGCAGTATTTT. Drawing the rest from reference TRBV7-2 and TRBJ2-3, the complete variable domain is GAGVSQSPSNKVTEKGKDVELRCDPISGHTALYWYRQSLGQGLEFLIYFQGNSAPDKSGLPSDRFSAERTGGSVSTLTIQRTQQEDSAVYLCASSLSRGTDTQYFGPGTRLTVL.

The V call is TRBV7-9, the J call TRBJ2-7, with 10 bases identical to TRBD1. CDR3 length equals 14 residues. CDR1 is SEHNR, CDR2 FQNEAQ, per germline (reference sequence). Trimming removed 5 bases from V and 6 bases from J; junction bases left unmatched: 7. This CDR3 is CASSPGTGESEQYF. The CDR3 DNA follows: TGTGCCAGCAGCCCCGGGACAGGGGAAAGCGAGCAGTACTTC. Full variable domain (rest looked up from reference TRBV7-9 and TRBJ2-7): DTGVSQNPRHKITKRGQNVTFRCDPISEHNRLYWYRQTLGQGPEFLTYFQNEAQLEKSRLLSDRFSAERPKGSFSTLEIQRTEQGDSAMYLCASSPGTGESEQYFGPGTRLTVT.

This rearrangement joins TRBV7-2 to TRBJ2-7; D call uncertain. Between the trimmed V and J ends, which lost 6 bases and 9 bases, there was a span of 12 bases. The CDR3 has 11 amino acids. Germline V gene data show CDR1 as SGHTA and CDR2 as FQGNSA. The DNA of the CDR3 is TGTGCCAGCAGTCAAAATTGGGCGCAGTACTTC. It encodes CASSQNWAQYF.

The rearrangement joins TRBV19 to TRBJ1-5, with D perhaps matching TRBD1 (5 bases). There are 18 residues in the CDR3. Germline-derived CDR1 and CDR2 are LNHDA and SQIVND (reference sequence). V lost 7 bases, J lost 6 bases, and 28 bases lay in between. The CDR3 protein is CASKRKGTGTSVGQPQHF. DNA of the CDR3: TGTGCCAGTAAACGAAAAGGAACCGGGACGTCCGTGGGTCAGCCCCAGCATTTT.

This sequence joins TRBV2 and TRBJ1-6, with 8 bases fitting TRBD1. Germline CDR1 and CDR2: SNHLY and FYNNEI. The V segment lost 1 base and the J segment 13 bases; nucleotides outside the gene matches: 9. CDR3 size: 15 residues. Here the CDR3 DNA reads TGTGCCAGCAGTGAAGTCGGACAGGGAAGATCCCCCCTCCACTTT. This encodes CASSEVGQGRSPLHF.

The rearrangement uses TRBV5-1 and TRBJ2-2; D unresolved. CDR3 length: 15 residues. The V end lost 0 bases, the J end lost 0 bases, and 6 bases lay between the germline ends. Per germline, CDR1 SGHRS and CDR2 YFSETQ. As DNA, the CDR3 is TGCGCCAGCAGCTTGGTGACCTCGAACACCGGGGAGCTGTTTTTT. As protein: CASSLVTSNTGELFF.

This clone was recorded only once. V usage is TRBV6-6 and J usage is TRBJ1-4, with D unclear. CDR3 length: 11 residues. Trimming pared 5 bases from V and 8 bases from J, leaving 6 bases between. CDR1 is MNHNY and CDR2 is SVGAGI in the germline V gene (reference sequence). This chain's CDR3 is CASSPIEKLFF. The CDR3 DNA reads as TGTGCCAGCAGTCCAATCGAAAAACTGTTTTTT.

The V call is TRBV7-2, the J call TRBJ1-5, with D unclear. Trimming left V 1 base short and J 5 bases short, with 9 bases between. The CDR3 sequence is 14 residues long. The germline V gene has CDR1 SGHTA and CDR2 FQGNSA. The CDR3 loop is CASSLGELDQPQHF. The CDR3 DNA is TGTGCCAGCAGCTTAGGGGAGTTGGATCAGCCCCAGCATTTT.

The chain has TRBV11-3 and TRBJ2-2; D remains unclear. This CDR3 comprises 13 residues. V shed 1 base and J shed 6 bases, with 6 bases lying between them. In germline, CDR1 is SGHNT, CDR2 YENEEA. The CDR3 DNA reads as TGTGCCAGCAGCTTAGCCGCCGCCGGGGAGCTGTTTTTT. Amino acid sequence: CASSLAAAGELFF.

The V call is TRBV18, the J call TRBJ2-6; 7 bases match TRBD1. CDR3 size: 21 residues. Germline values: CDR1 KGHSH, CDR2 LQKENI. V shed 0 bases, J shed 1 base, and the junction held 15 bases outside the gene matches. Written as DNA, the CDR3 is TGTGCCAGCTCACCACCGAGAACCCGGGACAGCGGATCTTCTGGGGCCAACGTCCTGACTTTC. Protein: CASSPPRTRDSGSSGANVLTF.

V and J are TRBV9 and TRBJ1-6; TRBD1 matches at 10 bases. Trimming took 2 bases from V and 9 from J; bases not matched to a gene: 5. The CDR3 runs to 15 residues. In germline, CDR1 is SGDLS, CDR2 YYNGEE. The CDR3 DNA reads as TGTGCCAGCAGCGTGGGGACAGGGGAAGTTTCACCCCTCCACTTT. Protein product: CASSVGTGEVSPLHF. The variable domain in full, completed from reference TRBV9 and TRBJ1-6, reads DSGVTQTPKHLITATGQRVTLRCSPRSGDLSVYWYQQSLDQGLQFLIQYYNGEERAKGNILERFSAQQFPDLHSELNLSSLELGDSALYFCASSVGTGEVSPLHFGNGTRLTVT.

CDR3 sequence: CAWRRQRNTEAFF. DNA of the CDR3: TGTGCCTGGAGGCGGCAAAGAAACACTGAAGCTTTCTTT. The rearrangement joins TRBV30 to TRBJ1-1; D ambiguous. V was pared by 3 bases and J by 2 bases, with 10 bases between. The CDR3 loop spans 13 amino acids. Germline CDR1 is GTSNPN and CDR2 is SVGIG (reference sequence).

This chain joins TRBV7-9 and TRBJ2-6; D is perhaps TRBD2 (5 bases). Germline V gene data show CDR1 as SEHNR and CDR2 as FQNEAQ (reference sequence). The CDR3 covers 15 residues. V lost 3 bases, J lost 0 bases, and 6 bases lay in between. CDR3 protein: CASSLDFSGANVLTF. CDR3 bases: TGTGCCAGCAGCTTGGACTTCTCTGGGGCCAACGTCCTGACTTTC. The variable domain in full, completed from reference TRBV7-9 and TRBJ2-6, reads DTGVSQNPRHKITKRGQNVTFRCDPISEHNRLYWYRQTLGQGPEFLTYFQNEAQLEKSRLLSDRFSAERPKGSFSTLEIQRTEQGDSAMYLCASSLDFSGANVLTFGAGSRLTVL.

V usage is TRBV11-2 and J usage is TRBJ2-5; D may be TRBD2 (5 bases). Germline CDR1 SGHAT, CDR2 FQNNGV. The CDR3 consists of 14 residues. V was clipped by 1 base and J by 2 bases, with 8 bases between them. The CDR3 loop reads CASSLGTWQETQYF. The CDR3 DNA is TGTGCCAGCAGCTTAGGGACTTGGCAAGAGACCCAGTACTTC.

J is TRBJ2-7 and V is TRBV30; 12 bases are shared with TRBD1. Germline CDR1 is GTSNPN and CDR2 is SVGIG (reference sequence). The CDR3 covers 14 residues. Trimming cost V 7 bases and J 5 bases; bases outside gene matches: 9. Written as DNA, the CDR3 is TGTGCCTTGATAACCGGGACAGGGGGCAACGAGCAGTACTTC. Translation gives CALITGTGGNEQYF.